These 10 T cell receptor beta chains originate from one sample sequenced in a study of OX40 agonist ivuxolimab in advanced cancers. Receptor libraries were prepared by the immunoSEQ multiplex PCR assay. In TCRdb, the immuneACCESS table is reduced to in-frame sequences with V and J assigned. These tables do not hold every clone; where another copy was compared, an unresolved V gene accounts for under half, and the others remain unexplained. The sample contains roughly 92,000 clones, around 89% of them found a single time. The ten top clones hold approximately 0.16% of the sample. This specimen consisted of CD4+ or CD8+ T cells sorted from blood, obtained in a trial of the OX40 agonist ivuxolimab. These receptors all come from an adult with an advanced solid tumor such as melanoma, head and neck, liver or kidney cancer.

The rearrangement uses TRBV10-1 and TRBJ1-2; possible D gene TRBD1, 5 bases. Germline V gene lookup returns CDR1 WNHNN and CDR2 SYGVQD (reference sequence). The CDR3 covers 14 residues. The V and J ends lost 6 bases and 4 bases respectively, with 15 bases between them. DNA for the CDR3: TGCGCCAGCAGCCCCGGTCGGGGCCTCTATGGCTACACCTTC. It codes for CASSPGRGLYGYTF.

This chain links TRBV7-2 with TRBJ2-5; D may be TRBD1 (6 bases). V gave up 8 bases and J gave up 0 bases, with 19 bases separating them. From germline, CDR1 is SGHTA and CDR2 FQGNSA. The CDR3 consists of 16 residues. CDR3 amino acids: CASPQRGWGYQETQYF. The CDR3 DNA follows: TGTGCCAGCCCCCAAAGGGGGTGGGGCTACCAAGAGACCCAGTACTTC.

The chain couples TRBV6-5 to TRBJ1-2, with D unresolved. This CDR3 contains 13 residues. V gave up 4 bases and J gave up 2 bases, with 8 bases separating them. Germline V gene data show CDR1 as MNHEY and CDR2 as SVGAGI. CDR3 coding DNA: TGTGCCAGCAGTTTTCAGGACAACTATGGCTACACCTTC. This codes for CASSFQDNYGYTF.

The chain joins TRBV5-1 to TRBJ1-6; no reliable D call. Germline loops: CDR1 SGHRS, CDR2 YFSETQ. Between the trimmed V and J ends, which lost 0 bases and 7 bases, there was a span of 8 bases. The CDR3 sequence is 14 residues long. In nucleotides, the CDR3 is TGCGCCAGCAGCTTGGAGGCGCAGAATTCACCCCTCCACTTT. Protein product: CASSLEAQNSPLHF.

V is TRBV19 and J is TRBJ2-7; 9 bases align to TRBD1. CDR1 and CDR2 from the germline V gene are LNHDA and SQIVND (reference sequence). The CDR3 has 14 amino acids. V lost 5 bases to trimming and J lost 3 bases; unmatched junction nucleotides: 5. CDR3: CASSGGTGLYEQYF. The CDR3 DNA follows: TGTGCCAGTAGTGGCGGGACAGGGCTCTACGAGCAGTACTTC.

The chain is built from TRBV11-2 and TRBJ2-3, with D tentatively TRBD2 (6 bases). The CDR3 extends over 15 amino acids. Germline values: CDR1 SGHAT, CDR2 FQNNGV. V gave up 0 bases and J gave up 5 bases, with 12 bases separating them. In DNA form, the CDR3 reads TGTGCCAGCAGCTTAGATGGGGGAGCGGGAGATACGCAGTATTTT. It specifies CASSLDGGAGDTQYF.

The gene calls are TRBV9 and TRBJ1-6; D call uncertain. This CDR3 is built from 13 residues. V shed 3 bases and J shed 7 bases, with 8 bases lying between them. Germline loops: CDR1 SGDLS, CDR2 YYNGEE. CDR3: CASSGGENSPLHF. In DNA, the CDR3 is TGTGCCAGCAGCGGGGGAGAGAATTCACCCCTCCACTTT.

V gene TRBV6-1 combines with J gene TRBJ1-6; 7 bases map to TRBD1. The CDR3 is 14 residues long. Trimming removed 6 bases from V and 10 bases from J; junction bases left unmatched: 9. The germline CDR1 and CDR2 sequences are MNHNS and SASEGT. The CDR3 loop is CASSFTGVDSPLHF. The CDR3 DNA sequence: TGTGCCAGCAGCTTCACAGGGGTTGACTCACCCCTCCACTTT.

The genes are TRBV4-3 and TRBJ1-4; D unclear. V gave up 2 bases and J gave up 8 bases, with 3 bases separating them. Germline assignment: CDR1 LGHNA and CDR2 YSLEER. This CDR3 is built from 11 residues. The CDR3 sequence: CASSQYEKLFF. CDR3 coding DNA: TGCGCCAGCAGCCAATACGAAAAACTGTTTTTT.

The chain joins TRBV7-8 to TRBJ2-7; D not certain. Trimming shortened V by 1 base and J by 12 bases, and 19 bases separated the two germline ends. Germline V gene data show CDR1 as SGHVS and CDR2 as FQNEAQ. There are 14 residues in the CDR3. CDR3 nucleotide sequence: TGTGCCAGCAGCTTAGAGTCGGCAGGTCCCCGAGGGTACTTC. It codes for CASSLESAGPRGYF.